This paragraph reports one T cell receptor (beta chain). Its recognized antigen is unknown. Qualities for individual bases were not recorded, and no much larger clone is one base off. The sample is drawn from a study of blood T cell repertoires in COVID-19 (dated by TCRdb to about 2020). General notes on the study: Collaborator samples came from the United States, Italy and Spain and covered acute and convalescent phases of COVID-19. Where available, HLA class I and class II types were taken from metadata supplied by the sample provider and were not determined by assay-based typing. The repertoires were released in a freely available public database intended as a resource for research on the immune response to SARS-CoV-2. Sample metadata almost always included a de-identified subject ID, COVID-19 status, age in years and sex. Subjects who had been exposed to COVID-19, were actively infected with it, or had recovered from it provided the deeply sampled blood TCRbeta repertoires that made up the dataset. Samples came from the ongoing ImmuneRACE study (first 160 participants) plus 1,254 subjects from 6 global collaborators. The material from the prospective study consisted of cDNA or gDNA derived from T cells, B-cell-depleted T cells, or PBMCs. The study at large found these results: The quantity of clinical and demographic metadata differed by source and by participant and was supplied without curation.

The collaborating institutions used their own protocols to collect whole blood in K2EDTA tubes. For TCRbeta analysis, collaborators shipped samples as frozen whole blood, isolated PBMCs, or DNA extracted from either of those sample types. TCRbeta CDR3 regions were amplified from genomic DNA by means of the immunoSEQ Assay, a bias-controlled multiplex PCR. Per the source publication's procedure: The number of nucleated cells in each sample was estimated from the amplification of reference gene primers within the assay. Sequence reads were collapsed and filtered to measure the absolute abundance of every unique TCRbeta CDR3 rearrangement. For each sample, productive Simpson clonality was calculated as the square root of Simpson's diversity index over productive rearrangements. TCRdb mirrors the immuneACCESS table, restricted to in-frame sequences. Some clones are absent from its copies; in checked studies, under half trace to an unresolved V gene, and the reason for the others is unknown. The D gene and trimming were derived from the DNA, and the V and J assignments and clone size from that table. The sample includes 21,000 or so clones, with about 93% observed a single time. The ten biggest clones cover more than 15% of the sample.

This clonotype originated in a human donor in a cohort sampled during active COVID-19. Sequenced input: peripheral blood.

The CDR3 is CASSLEAGPKGYTF. Here is the DNA: TGTGCCAGCAGCTTAGAGGCTGGGCCGAAGGGCTACACCTTC. The sequence links TRBV7-9 to TRBJ1-2, with the D gene call left open. For CDR1 and CDR2, the germline V gene (reference sequence) lists SEHNR and FQNEAQ. The CDR3 runs 14 residues from the cysteine to the phenylalanine. The read is trimmed to its CDR3 DNA, 42 bases read in frame from base 1. Trimming costs V 1 base and J 8 bases, and their ends lie 14 bases apart.